This T cell receptor beta chain appears in the sequencing data of a study of T-cell memory formation after mild COVID-19. Turning to the study itself: Largely donor-specific sequence clusters came from two donors. Findings and caveats of the study: Clones that got smaller from day 15 to 85 had even CD4/CD8, while clones growing later tipped toward CD4+. The authors did not confirm SARS-CoV-2 specificity of second-wave clones peaking day 37.

This clonotype came up many times. What it binds is not known. The CDR3 covers 12 residues. V shed 6 bases and J shed 5 bases, with 10 bases lying between them. From germline, CDR1 is SNHLY and CDR2 FYNNEI. TCRdb re-called the 5' RACE reads through MiXCR, storing one row per CDR3 protein. There are under 70,000 distinct CDR3 sequences in the sample; about a tenth occur only once, and around 1.1% lies in the top ten. The chain recombines TRBV2 with TRBJ2-5; D perhaps matches TRBD1 (6 bases). Sequences were obtained from PBMCs or a T cell subset sorted from them (not recorded which). This clonotype was sampled from a man aged 18 to 30 who had mild COVID-19 (a few samples of this study predate the infection). Cell type and time point are not known. The CDR3 nucleotides read TGTGCCAGCAGGACCACAGGGGAGACCCAGTACTTC. Amino acid sequence: CASRTTGETQYF.